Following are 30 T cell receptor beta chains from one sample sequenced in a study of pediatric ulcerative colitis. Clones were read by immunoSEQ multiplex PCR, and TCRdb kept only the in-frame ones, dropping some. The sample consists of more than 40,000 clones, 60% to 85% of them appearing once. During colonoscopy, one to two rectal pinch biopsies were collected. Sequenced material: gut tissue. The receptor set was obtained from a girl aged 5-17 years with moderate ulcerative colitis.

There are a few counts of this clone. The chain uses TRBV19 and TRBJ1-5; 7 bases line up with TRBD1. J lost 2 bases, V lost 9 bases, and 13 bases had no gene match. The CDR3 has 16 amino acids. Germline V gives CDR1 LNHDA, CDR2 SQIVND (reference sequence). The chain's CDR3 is CASRGWTGEGNQPQHF. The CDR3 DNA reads TGTGCCAGCCGCGGCTGGACAGGAGAAGGCAATCAGCCCCAGCATTTT.

The CDR3 DNA follows: TGTGCCAGCAGCCCCGGAGGGGGCGAGAACTACGAGCAGTACTTC. Translated: CASSPGGGENYEQYF. The chain employs TRBV7-3 and TRBJ2-7, with a possible D match to TRBD1 (7 bases). The V end lost 5 bases, the J end lost 3 bases, and 17 bases lay between the germline ends. In germline, CDR1 is SGHTA, CDR2 FQGTGA. The CDR3 runs 15 residues.

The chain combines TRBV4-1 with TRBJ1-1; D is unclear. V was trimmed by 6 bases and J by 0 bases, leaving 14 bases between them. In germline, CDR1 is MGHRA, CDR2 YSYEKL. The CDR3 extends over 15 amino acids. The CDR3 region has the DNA TGCGCCAGCAGACTCCTACGGGGTCTGAACACTGAAGCTTTCTTT. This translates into CASRLLRGLNTEAFF.

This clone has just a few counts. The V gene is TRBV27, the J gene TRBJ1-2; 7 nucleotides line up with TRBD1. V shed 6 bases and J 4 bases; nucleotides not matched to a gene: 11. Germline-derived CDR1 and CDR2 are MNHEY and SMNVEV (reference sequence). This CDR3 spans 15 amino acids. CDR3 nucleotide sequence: TGTGCCAGCAGCCAGACAGGGTTGCTCCCCTATGGCTACACCTTC. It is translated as CASSQTGLLPYGYTF.

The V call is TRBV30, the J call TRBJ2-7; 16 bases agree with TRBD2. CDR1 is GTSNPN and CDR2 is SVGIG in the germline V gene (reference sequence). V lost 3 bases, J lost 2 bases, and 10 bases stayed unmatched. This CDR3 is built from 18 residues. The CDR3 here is CAWRGRPGTSGGAYEQYF. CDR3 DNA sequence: TGTGCCTGGAGGGGGAGGCCCGGGACTAGCGGGGGGGCCTACGAGCAGTACTTC.

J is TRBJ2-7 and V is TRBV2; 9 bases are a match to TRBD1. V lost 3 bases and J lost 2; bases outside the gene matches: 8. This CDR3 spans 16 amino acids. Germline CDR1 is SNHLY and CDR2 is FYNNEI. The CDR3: CASSEDSGQGPYEQYF. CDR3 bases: TGTGCCAGCAGTGAGGACTCGGGACAGGGCCCCTACGAGCAGTACTTC.

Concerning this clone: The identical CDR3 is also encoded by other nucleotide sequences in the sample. The CDR3 DNA sequence: TGTGCCAGCAGCGTCGGCGGGGCCAATCAGCCCCAGCATTTT. This translates into CASSVGGANQPQHF. This chain connects TRBV9 to TRBJ1-5; a weak D match, TRBD1 (5 bases). Germline V lookup: CDR1 SGDLS, CDR2 YYNGEE. The CDR3 runs to 14 residues. The V end lost 2 bases, the J end lost 3 bases, and 9 bases lay between the germline ends. Complete variable domain (other parts from reference TRBV9 and TRBJ1-5): DSGVTQTPKHLITATGQRVTLRCSPRSGDLSVYWYQQSLDQGLQFLIQYYNGEERAKGNILERFSAQQFPDLHSELNLSSLELGDSALYFCASSVGGANQPQHFGDGTRLSIL.

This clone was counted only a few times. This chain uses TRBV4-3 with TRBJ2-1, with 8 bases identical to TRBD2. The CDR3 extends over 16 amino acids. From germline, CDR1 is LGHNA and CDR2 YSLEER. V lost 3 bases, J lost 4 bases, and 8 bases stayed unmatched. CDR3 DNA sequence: TGCGCCAGCAGCCACCTTCCGGGGGGGCTGTACAATGAGCAGTTCTTC. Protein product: CASSHLPGGLYNEQFF.

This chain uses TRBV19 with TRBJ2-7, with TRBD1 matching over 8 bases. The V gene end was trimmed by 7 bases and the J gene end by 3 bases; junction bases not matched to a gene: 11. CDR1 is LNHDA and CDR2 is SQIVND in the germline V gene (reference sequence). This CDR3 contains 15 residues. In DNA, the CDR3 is TGTGCCAGTACCCCCGGGACAGGACCTCTCTACGAGCAGTACTTC. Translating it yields CASTPGTGPLYEQYF.

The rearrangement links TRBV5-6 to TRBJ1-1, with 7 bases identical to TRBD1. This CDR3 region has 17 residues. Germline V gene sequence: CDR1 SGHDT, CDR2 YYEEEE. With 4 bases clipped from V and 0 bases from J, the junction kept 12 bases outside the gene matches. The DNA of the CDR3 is TGTGCCAGCAGCCTAATGGGACAGCTATTAATGAACACTGAAGCTTTCTTT. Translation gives CASSLMGQLLMNTEAFF.

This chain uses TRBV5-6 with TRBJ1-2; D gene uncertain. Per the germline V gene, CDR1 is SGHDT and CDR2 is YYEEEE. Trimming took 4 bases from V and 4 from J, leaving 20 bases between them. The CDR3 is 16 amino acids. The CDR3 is CASSQAGSRIFYGYTF. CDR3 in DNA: TGTGCCAGCAGCCAAGCAGGTTCCCGGATCTTCTATGGCTACACCTTC.

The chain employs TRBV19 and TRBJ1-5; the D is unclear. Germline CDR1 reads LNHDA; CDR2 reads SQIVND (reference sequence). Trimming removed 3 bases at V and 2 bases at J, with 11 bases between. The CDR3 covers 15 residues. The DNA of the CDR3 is TGTGCCAGTAGTATCCACGCGGGCCGCAATCAGCCCCAGCATTTT. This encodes CASSIHAGRNQPQHF. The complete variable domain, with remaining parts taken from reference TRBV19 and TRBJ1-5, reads DGGITQSPKYLFRKEGQNVTLSCEQNLNHDAMYWYRQDPGQGLRLIYYSQIVNDFQKGDIAEGYSVSREKKESFPLTVTSAQKNPTAFYLCASSIHAGRNQPQHFGDGTRLSIL.

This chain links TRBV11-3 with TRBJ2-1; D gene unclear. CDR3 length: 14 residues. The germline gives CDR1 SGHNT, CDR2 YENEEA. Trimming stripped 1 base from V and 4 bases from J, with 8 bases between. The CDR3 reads CASSLGTVYNEQFF. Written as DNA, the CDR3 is TGTGCCAGCAGCTTAGGAACAGTTTACAATGAGCAGTTCTTC.

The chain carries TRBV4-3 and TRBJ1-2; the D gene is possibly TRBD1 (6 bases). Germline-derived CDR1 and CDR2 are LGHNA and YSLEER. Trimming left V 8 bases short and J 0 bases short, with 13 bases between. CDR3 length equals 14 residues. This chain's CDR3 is CASSRGTTNYGYTF. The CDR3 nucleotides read TGCGCCAGCTCCCGCGGGACAACTAACTATGGCTACACCTTC.

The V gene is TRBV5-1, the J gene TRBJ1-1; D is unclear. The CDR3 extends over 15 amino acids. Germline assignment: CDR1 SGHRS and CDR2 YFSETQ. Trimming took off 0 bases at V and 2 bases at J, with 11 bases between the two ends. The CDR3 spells CASSLDPASNTEAFF. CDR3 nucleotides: TGCGCCAGCAGCTTGGATCCAGCTAGCAACACTGAAGCTTTCTTT.

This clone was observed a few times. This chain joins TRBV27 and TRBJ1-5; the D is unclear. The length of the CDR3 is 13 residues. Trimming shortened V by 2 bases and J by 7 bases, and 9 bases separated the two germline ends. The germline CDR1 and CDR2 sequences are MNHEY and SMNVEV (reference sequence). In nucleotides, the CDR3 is TGTGCCAGCAGTTTAGGGTTGGGACAGCCCCAGCATTTT. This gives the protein CASSLGLGQPQHF.

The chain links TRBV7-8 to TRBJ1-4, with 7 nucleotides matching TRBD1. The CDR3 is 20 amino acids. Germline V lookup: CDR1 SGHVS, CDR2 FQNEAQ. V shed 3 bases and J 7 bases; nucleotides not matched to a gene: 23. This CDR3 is CASSLGTTGTWSGFGEKLFF. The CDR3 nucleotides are TGTGCCAGCAGCTTGGGGACGACAGGGACTTGGAGCGGCTTCGGTGAAAAACTGTTTTTT.

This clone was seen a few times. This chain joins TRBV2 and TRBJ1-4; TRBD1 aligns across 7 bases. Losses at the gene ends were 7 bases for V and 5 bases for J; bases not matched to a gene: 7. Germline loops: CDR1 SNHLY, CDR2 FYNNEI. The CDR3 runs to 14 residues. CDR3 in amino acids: CASKGTDQNEKLFF. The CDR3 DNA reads TGTGCCAGCAAAGGGACAGACCAGAATGAAAAACTGTTTTTT.

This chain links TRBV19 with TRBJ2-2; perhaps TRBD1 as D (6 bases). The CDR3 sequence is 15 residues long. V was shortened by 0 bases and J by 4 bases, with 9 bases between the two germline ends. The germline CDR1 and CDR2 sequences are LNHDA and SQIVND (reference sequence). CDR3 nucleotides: TGTGCCAGTAGTATAGACCCCAGGGGCACCGGGGAGCTGTTTTTT. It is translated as CASSIDPRGTGELFF.

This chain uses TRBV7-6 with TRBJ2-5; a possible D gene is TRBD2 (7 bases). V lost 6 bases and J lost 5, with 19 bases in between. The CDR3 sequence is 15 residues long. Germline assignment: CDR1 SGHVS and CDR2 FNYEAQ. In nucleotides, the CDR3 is TGTGCCAGCAGTCGCGGGGGCGGGAGTCGCGAGACCCAGTACTTC. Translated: CASSRGGGSRETQYF.

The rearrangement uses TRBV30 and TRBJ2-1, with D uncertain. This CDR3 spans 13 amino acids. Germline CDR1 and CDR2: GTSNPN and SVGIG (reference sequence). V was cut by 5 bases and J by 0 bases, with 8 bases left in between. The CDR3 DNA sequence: TGTGCCTGGCGGGTGAGCTCCTACAATGAGCAGTTCTTC. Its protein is CAWRVSSYNEQFF.

As DNA, the CDR3 is TGTGCCAGCAGCCTCGAGGGGACTCTAGATACGCAGTATTTT. Amino acids: CASSLEGTLDTQYF. The J gene is TRBJ2-3, the V gene TRBV4-2; a weak D match, TRBD2 (6 bases). Trimming stripped 4 bases from V and 5 bases from J, with 13 bases between. The CDR3 contains 14 residues. CDR1 LGHNA and CDR2 YNFKEQ come from the germline V gene.

This CDR3 reads CASSQVGLAGDTDTQYF. In DNA form, the CDR3 reads TGCGCCAGCAGCCAAGTTGGACTAGCGGGGGATACAGATACGCAGTATTTT. The rearrangement joins TRBV4-1 to TRBJ2-3; 13 bases match TRBD2. The CDR3 covers 17 residues. V shed 1 base and J 3 bases; nucleotides not matched to a gene: 4. Per the germline V gene, CDR1 is MGHRA and CDR2 is YSYEKL.

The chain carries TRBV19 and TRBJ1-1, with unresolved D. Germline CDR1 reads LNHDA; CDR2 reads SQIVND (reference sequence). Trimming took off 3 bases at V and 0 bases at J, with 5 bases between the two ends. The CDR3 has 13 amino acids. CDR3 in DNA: TGTGCCAGTAGTATCAGAGTGAACACTGAAGCTTTCTTT. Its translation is CASSIRVNTEAFF.

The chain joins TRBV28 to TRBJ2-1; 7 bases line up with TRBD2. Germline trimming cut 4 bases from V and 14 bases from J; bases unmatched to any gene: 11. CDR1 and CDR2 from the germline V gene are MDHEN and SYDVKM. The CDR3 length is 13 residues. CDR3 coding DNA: TGTGCCAGCAGTTCCCCTGGACTAGTTCGTGAGTTCTTC. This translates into CASSSPGLVREFF.

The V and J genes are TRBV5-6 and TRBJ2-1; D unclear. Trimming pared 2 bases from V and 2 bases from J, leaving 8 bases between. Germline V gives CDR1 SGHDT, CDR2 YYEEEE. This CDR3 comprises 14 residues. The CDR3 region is CASSFAQPYNEQFF. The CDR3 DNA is TGTGCCAGCAGCTTTGCCCAGCCCTACAATGAGCAGTTCTTC.

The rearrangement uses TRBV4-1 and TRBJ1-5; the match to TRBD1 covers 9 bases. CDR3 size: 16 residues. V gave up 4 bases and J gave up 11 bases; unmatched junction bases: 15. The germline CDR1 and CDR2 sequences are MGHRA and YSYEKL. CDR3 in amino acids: CASSPFLGQGRSAQHF. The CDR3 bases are TGCGCCAGCAGCCCCTTTTTGGGACAGGGAAGATCAGCCCAGCATTTT.

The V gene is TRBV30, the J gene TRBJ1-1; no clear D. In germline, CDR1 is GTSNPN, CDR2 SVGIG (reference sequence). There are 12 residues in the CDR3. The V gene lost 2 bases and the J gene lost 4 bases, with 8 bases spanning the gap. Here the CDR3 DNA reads TGTGCCTGGAGTAGGGAGGGCACTGAAGCTTTCTTT. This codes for CAWSREGTEAFF.

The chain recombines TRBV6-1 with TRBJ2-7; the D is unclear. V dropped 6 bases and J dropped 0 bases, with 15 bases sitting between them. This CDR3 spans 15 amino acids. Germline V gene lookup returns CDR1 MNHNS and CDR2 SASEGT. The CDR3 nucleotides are TGTGCCAGCAGCACTTCTTATCGGAGCTCCTACGAGCAGTACTTC. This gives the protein CASSTSYRSSYEQYF.

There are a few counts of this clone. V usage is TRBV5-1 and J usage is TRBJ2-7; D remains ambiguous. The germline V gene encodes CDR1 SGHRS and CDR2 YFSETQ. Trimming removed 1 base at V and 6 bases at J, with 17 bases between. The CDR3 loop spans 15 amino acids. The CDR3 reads CASSLTGEMISEQYF. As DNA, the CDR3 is TGCGCCAGCAGCTTGACCGGAGAAATGATCTCCGAGCAGTACTTC.